Listed here are 18 T cell receptor beta chains from one sample, sequenced in a study of CD8 T cells in Susac syndrome. Random hexamers served to reverse transcribe about 0.45 to 1 ug RNA. One entry per CDR3 protein, called by TCRdb with MiXCR from the immunoSEQ multiplex PCR reads. The sample shows approximately 200,000 distinct CDR3 sequences, 95% of them seen only once. Sequenced input: CD4+ T cells from PBMCs. Receptors originate from a human donor with multiple sclerosis.

This chain connects TRBV27 to TRBJ2-3; D is uncertain. The length of the CDR3 is 14 residues. V lost 0 bases to trimming and J lost 3 bases, with 7 bases between them. From germline, CDR1 is MNHEY and CDR2 SMNVEV (reference sequence). The CDR3 region is CASSLSGRTDTQYF. The CDR3 region has the DNA TGTGCCAGCAGTTTATCGGGTAGGACAGATACGCAGTATTTT.

The J gene is TRBJ1-1, the V gene TRBV3-1, with D tentatively TRBD1 (5 bases). CDR1 is LGHDT, CDR2 YNNKEL, per germline (reference sequence). V lost 0 bases to trimming and J lost 11 bases, with 13 bases between them. This CDR3 has 13 amino acids. CDR3 DNA: TGTGCCAGCAGCCAAGATTATGGGGGACGTGCTTTCTTT. This sequence encodes CASSQDYGGRAFF.

This sequence joins TRBV12-3 or TRBV12-4 and TRBJ1-1; D is uncertain. The V and J ends lost 4 bases and 1 base respectively, with 7 bases between them. This CDR3 region has 13 residues. DNA for the CDR3: TGTGCCAGCAGTTGGGAGGGGAACACTGAAGCTTTCTTT. This encodes CASSWEGNTEAFF.

This clonotype showed up just once. The rearrangement links TRBV7-9 to TRBJ1-2; D call uncertain. V lost 5 bases and J lost 8, with 9 bases in between. The CDR3 loop spans 11 amino acids. The germline CDR1 and CDR2 sequences are SEHNR and FQNEAQ (reference sequence). The CDR3: CASSGYEGYTF. CDR3 DNA: TGTGCCAGCAGCGGATATGAGGGCTACACCTTC. The full variable domain, its missing parts supplied by reference TRBV7-9 and TRBJ1-2, is DTGVSQNPRHKITKRGQNVTFRCDPISEHNRLYWYRQTLGQGPEFLTYFQNEAQLEKSRLLSDRFSAERPKGSFSTLEIQRTEQGDSAMYLCASSGYEGYTFGSGTRLTVV.

In this sample, this clonotype turned up once. The rearrangement uses TRBV15 and TRBJ1-5, with no clear D. Per the germline V gene, CDR1 is LNHNV and CDR2 is YYDKDF (reference sequence). The CDR3 has 12 amino acids. With 3 bases removed from V and 9 bases from J, the gap between germline ends came to 9 bases. This CDR3 is CATSSPDRPQHF. The CDR3 nucleotides read TGTGCCACCAGCAGCCCGGATAGGCCCCAGCATTTT.

The J gene is TRBJ2-7, the V gene TRBV29-1; D gene ambiguous. CDR3 size: 12 residues. V gave up 3 bases and J gave up 2 bases, with 8 bases separating them. CDR1 is SQVTM, CDR2 ANQGSEA, per germline. Written as DNA, the CDR3 is TGCAGCGTTGAGCTTAACGCCTACGAGCAGTACTTC. Residues: CSVELNAYEQYF.

This clonotype has just one count. This chain uses TRBV20-1 with TRBJ2-1; possible D gene TRBD2, 6 bases. Trimming took off 6 bases at V and 2 bases at J, with 11 bases between the two ends. This CDR3 region has 13 residues. Germline loops: CDR1 DFQATT, CDR2 SNEGSKA (reference sequence). The CDR3 sequence is CSAGLQTYNEQFF. The DNA for the CDR3 is TGCAGTGCGGGACTCCAGACCTACAATGAGCAGTTCTTC.

V is TRBV11-3 and J is TRBJ2-1, with TRBD1 as a possible D gene (6 bases). Germline lookup yields CDR1 SGHNT and CDR2 YENEEA. V gave up 5 bases and J gave up 8 bases, with 10 bases separating them. The CDR3 consists of 12 residues. This CDR3 reads CASSADSHEQFF. The DNA for the CDR3 is TGTGCCAGCAGCGCGGACAGTCATGAGCAGTTCTTC.

This sequence joins TRBV9 and TRBJ2-7; D is undetermined. V lost 0 bases to trimming and J lost 2 bases, with 9 bases between them. The CDR3 sequence is 14 residues long. CDR1 is SGDLS, CDR2 YYNGEE, per germline. The CDR3 nucleotides are TGTGCCAGCAGCGTAGCCCCGGGCACCTACGAGCAGTACTTC. Translation: CASSVAPGTYEQYF.

This chain connects TRBV7-3 to TRBJ2-3; 7 bases are a match to TRBD2. The trim removed 5 bases at V and 3 bases at J, leaving 2 bases unmatched. Germline V gene sequence: CDR1 SGHTA, CDR2 FQGTGA. This CDR3 is 13 amino acids long. This CDR3 is CASSRGETDTQYF. The CDR3 region has the DNA TGTGCCAGCAGCCGGGGGGAAACAGATACGCAGTATTTT.

The chain uses TRBV20-1 and TRBJ2-1; possibly TRBD2 for D (5 bases). Germline loops: CDR1 DFQATT, CDR2 SNEGSKA (reference sequence). CDR3 size: 15 residues. The V and J ends lost 1 base and 0 bases respectively, with 10 bases between them. The CDR3 nucleotides read TGCAGTGCTAGAGGGACTGGCAGCTCCTACAATGAGCAGTTCTTC. Protein: CSARGTGSSYNEQFF.

This clonotype was found once. The genes are TRBV6-5 and TRBJ2-2, with D perhaps assigned TRBD1 or TRBD2 (6 bases each). The CDR3 length is 12 residues. V lost 4 bases and J 12 bases, leaving 12 bases between the germline ends. Germline V lookup: CDR1 MNHEY, CDR2 SVGAGI. CDR3 in amino acids: CASSWGAGKLFF. The CDR3 DNA reads TGTGCCAGCAGTTGGGGGGCGGGGAAGCTGTTTTTT.

This chain joins TRBV20-1 and TRBJ1-1; D call uncertain. This CDR3 spans 11 amino acids. The germline CDR1 and CDR2 sequences are DFQATT and SNEGSKA (reference sequence). Deletions cut 1 base from V and 6 bases from J, with 6 bases between. CDR3 amino acids: CSARANAEAFF. In nucleotides, the CDR3 is TGCAGTGCTAGAGCTAACGCTGAAGCTTTCTTT.

This clonotype was seen a single time. V gene TRBV3-1 combines with J gene TRBJ2-1; D remains ambiguous. This CDR3 spans 15 amino acids. Trimming cost V 1 base and J 4 bases, with 11 bases left between them. Per germline, CDR1 LGHDT and CDR2 YNNKEL (reference sequence). CDR3 residues: CASSQAALNYNEQFF. As DNA, the CDR3 is TGTGCCAGCAGCCAAGCGGCGCTAAATTACAATGAGCAGTTCTTC.

This chain connects TRBV25-1 to TRBJ1-1; D uncertain. Germline CDR1 reads MGHDK; CDR2 reads SYGVNS. V was trimmed by 0 bases and J by 2 bases, leaving 1 base between them. The CDR3 sequence is 12 residues long. The CDR3 DNA follows: TGTGCCAGCAGTGAATACAACACTGAAGCTTTCTTT. Residues: CASSEYNTEAFF. Full variable domain (missing parts from reference TRBV25-1 and TRBJ1-1): EADIYQTPRYLVIGTGKKITLECSQTMGHDKMYWYQQDPGMELHLIHYSYGVNSTEKGDLSSESTVSRIRTEHFPLTLESARPSHTSQYLCASSEYNTEAFFGQGTRLTVV.

The rearrangement links TRBV20-1 to TRBJ2-3, with D unclear. The germline V gene has CDR1 DFQATT and CDR2 SNEGSKA (reference sequence). The CDR3 loop spans 12 amino acids. Trimming removed 6 bases at V and 4 bases at J, with 11 bases between. CDR3 nucleotide sequence: TGCAGTGCCCTAGGCTGGGCAGATACGCAGTATTTT. Translation gives CSALGWADTQYF.

V gene TRBV3-1 combines with J gene TRBJ2-2, with D unresolved. The CDR3 runs 12 residues. The germline V and J ends were trimmed by 6 bases and 6 bases, with 8 bases remaining between them. Germline assignment: CDR1 LGHDT and CDR2 YNNKEL (reference sequence). CDR3 residues: CASRGIPGELFF. The CDR3 region has the DNA TGTGCCAGCAGGGGCATCCCCGGGGAGCTGTTTTTT. The whole variable domain, filled in from reference TRBV3-1 and TRBJ2-2, reads DTAVSQTPKYLVTQMGNDKSIKCEQNLGHDTMYWYKQDSKKFLKIMFSYNNKELIINETVPNRFSPKSPDKAHLNLHINSLELGDSAVYFCASRGIPGELFFGEGSRLTVL.

This clonotype was picked up one time. This rearrangement joins TRBV5-1 to TRBJ1-1; D is undetermined. The CDR3 totals 14 residues. Germline CDR1 is SGHRS and CDR2 is YFSETQ. Deletions cut 4 bases from V and 4 bases from J, with 14 bases between. CDR3 sequence: CASSPDTLRTEAFF. CDR3 sequence (DNA): TGCGCCAGCAGCCCCGACACCTTGCGCACTGAAGCTTTCTTT.